Following are 17 T cell receptor beta chains from one sample sequenced in a study of TIL therapy for anti-PD-1-resistant metastatic lung cancer. Sequencing used immunoSEQ v3. TCRdb keeps only in-frame clones here, not all; method: immunoSEQ multiplex PCR. In the table there are about 59,000 clones, around four fifths of which are singletons. Time point denoted: pre-treatment sample, taken before nivolumab and TIL therapy. The sequenced sample was blood, obtained at baseline. All receptors come from a person between 25 and 80 years old with non-small cell lung cancer.

V usage is TRBV28 and J usage is TRBJ1-1; D is ambiguous. V lost 7 bases, J lost 4 bases, and 7 bases lay in between. CDR1 is MDHEN, CDR2 SYDVKM, per germline. The CDR3 contains 11 residues. The CDR3 DNA sequence: TGTGCCAGCACCCGGGGCACTGAAGCTTTCTTT. This translates into CASTRGTEAFF. The full variable domain, with the rest looked up from reference TRBV28 and TRBJ1-1, is DVKVTQSSRYLVKRTGEKVFLECVQDMDHENMFWYRQDPGLGLRLIYFSYDVKMKEKGDIPEGYSVSREKKERFSLILESASTNQTSMYLCASTRGTEAFFGQGTRLTVV.

CDR3 amino acids: CASSYDVETQYF. The CDR3 bases are TGTGCCAGCAGTTATGACGTGGAGACCCAGTACTTC. The chain has TRBV6-6 and TRBJ2-5; D is ambiguous. The CDR3 spans 12 residues. V lost 3 bases, J lost 5 bases, and 7 bases lay in between. Germline CDR1 reads MNHNY; CDR2 reads SVGAGI (reference sequence).

The V call is TRBV7-3, the J call TRBJ2-2, with D possibly TRBD2 on 5 matching bases. V was trimmed by 2 bases and J by 4 bases, leaving 8 bases between them. Germline lookup yields CDR1 SGHTA and CDR2 FQGTGA. CDR3 length equals 14 residues. CDR3 protein: CASSLEEGTGELFF. CDR3 in DNA: TGTGCCAGCAGCTTAGAAGAGGGCACCGGGGAGCTGTTTTTT. The complete variable domain, with remaining parts taken from reference TRBV7-3 and TRBJ2-2, reads GAGVSQTPSNKVTEKGKYVELRCDPISGHTALYWYRQSLGQGPEFLIYFQGTGAADDSGLPNDRFFAVRPEGSVSTLKIQRTERGDSAVYLCASSLEEGTGELFFGEGSRLTVL.

The gene calls are TRBV11-2 and TRBJ2-2, with 11 bases matching TRBD2. The CDR3 spans 15 residues. Germline V gives CDR1 SGHAT, CDR2 FQNNGV. J gave up 4 bases and V 5 bases, and 3 bases lay outside the gene matches. The CDR3 loop reads CASSRTSGGTGELFF. The CDR3 coding sequence is TGTGCCAGCAGCCGCACTAGCGGGGGCACCGGGGAGCTGTTTTTT.

This clone was seen more than once but under ten times. The chain is built from TRBV7-2 and TRBJ1-6, with D possibly matching TRBD1 (5 bases). Germline V gene sequence: CDR1 SGHTA, CDR2 FQGNSA. The CDR3 loop spans 14 amino acids. With 4 bases removed from V and 8 bases from J, the gap between germline ends came to 12 bases. This CDR3 reads CASSSRGDDSPLHF. Here the CDR3 DNA reads TGTGCCAGCAGCTCCCGGGGGGATGATTCACCCCTCCACTTT.

V usage is TRBV7-6 and J usage is TRBJ2-7; TRBD2 matches 8 bases. With V trimmed by 5 bases and J by 3 bases, 9 bases remained unmatched. The CDR3 covers 15 residues. The germline gives CDR1 SGHVS, CDR2 FNYEAQ. CDR3 nucleotides: TGTGCCAGCAGCCTAGGGACGGGGGGGATCTACGAGCAGTACTTC. Its translation: CASSLGTGGIYEQYF.

The chain employs TRBV27 and TRBJ2-1; 7 bases line up with TRBD2. The germline gives CDR1 MNHEY, CDR2 SMNVEV (reference sequence). J was trimmed by 6 bases and V by 5 bases; bases with no gene match: 10. The CDR3 runs to 15 residues. In DNA form, the CDR3 reads TGTGCCAGCAGTCAAAGCGGGACGTCCCCCAATGAGCAGTTCTTC. It specifies CASSQSGTSPNEQFF.

This chain links TRBV12-5 with TRBJ2-6; D is unresolved. The V end was cut by 1 base, the J end by 0 bases, with 1 base between. This CDR3 has 14 residues. The germline V gene has CDR1 LGHNT and CDR2 FRNRAP. CDR3 in amino acids: CASGLDSGANVLTF. In nucleotides, the CDR3 is TGTGCTAGTGGTTTGGACTCTGGGGCCAACGTCCTGACTTTC.

The J gene is TRBJ1-1, the V gene TRBV11-3, with TRBD1 matching 7 bases. Germline V gene sequence: CDR1 SGHNT, CDR2 YENEEA. V shed 7 bases, J shed 3 bases, and the junction held 11 bases outside the gene matches. This CDR3 has 15 residues. As DNA, the CDR3 is TGTGCCAGCACCAAGGGACAGTCTGGGTACACTGAAGCTTTCTTT. Protein sequence: CASTKGQSGYTEAFF. Based on the CDR3 plus reference TRBV11-3 and TRBJ1-1, the full variable domain is EAGVVQSPRYKIIEKKQPVAFWCNPISGHNTLYWYLQNLGQGPELLIRYENEEAVDDSQLPKDRFSAERLKGVDSTLKIQPAELGDSAVYLCASTKGQSGYTEAFFGQGTRLTVV.

This chain links TRBV7-2 with TRBJ2-5; the D is unclear. Germline CDR1 is SGHTA and CDR2 is FQGNSA. The CDR3 is made up of 12 amino acids. V lost 5 bases and J 5 bases, leaving 9 bases between the germline ends. DNA for the CDR3: TGTGCCAGCAGCCCGTACTGGGAGACCCAGTACTTC. Its protein product is CASSPYWETQYF.

The chain has TRBV7-2 and TRBJ2-1, with 9 nucleotides matching TRBD2. The CDR3 covers 15 residues. Germline V lookup: CDR1 SGHTA, CDR2 FQGNSA. The junction had 7 bases not matched to a gene; V was cut back by 7 bases and J by 3 bases. In DNA, the CDR3 is TGTGCCAGCACCCCGCGGGGGGGTATCTACAATGAGCAGTTCTTC. Amino acid sequence: CASTPRGGIYNEQFF.

V and J are TRBV10-3 and TRBJ1-6, with D possibly matching TRBD1 (5 bases). V lost 7 bases, J lost 8 bases, and 12 bases lay in between. CDR3 length equals 13 residues. The V gene's germline CDR1 is ENHRY and CDR2 SYGVKD. The CDR3 loop is CAITLGRDSPLHF. CDR3 in DNA: TGTGCCATCACTCTCGGCAGGGATTCACCCCTCCACTTT.

The chain joins TRBV5-6 to TRBJ2-4, with 8 positions matching TRBD1. Germline V gene data show CDR1 as SGHDT and CDR2 as YYEEEE. The CDR3 is 14 residues long. With 4 bases clipped from V and 10 bases from J, the junction kept 10 bases outside the gene matches. CDR3 sequence: CASSQGQGSTIQYF. The CDR3 region has the DNA TGTGCCAGCAGCCAAGGACAGGGAAGTACAATTCAGTACTTC.

This chain links TRBV13 with TRBJ1-1, with 7 bases identical to TRBD1. With 5 bases clipped from V and 5 bases from J, the junction kept 11 bases outside the gene matches. In germline, CDR1 is PRHDT, CDR2 FYEKMQ (reference sequence). The CDR3 spans 15 residues. This CDR3 reads CASSREGARRTEAFF. Here the CDR3 DNA reads TGTGCCAGCAGCCGAGAGGGGGCGCGGAGGACTGAAGCTTTCTTT.

The chain employs TRBV6-5 and TRBJ2-5; 10 nucleotides line up with TRBD1. The CDR3 is 14 residues long. CDR1 and CDR2 (germline): MNHEY, SVGAGI. V trimming: 7 bases; J trimming: 5 bases; junction bases outside the gene matches: 7. CDR3 protein: CASNDRGLGETQYF. The CDR3, as DNA: TGTGCCAGCAACGACAGGGGGCTAGGGGAGACCCAGTACTTC.

This clone was seen only a few times. The V gene is TRBV11-3, the J gene TRBJ1-1, with D hard to call. The V end was cut by 5 bases, the J end by 0 bases, with 13 bases between. This CDR3 comprises 15 residues. Looked up from germline, CDR1 is SGHNT and CDR2 is YENEEA. The CDR3 sequence: CASSRASGVNTEAFF. CDR3 nucleotides: TGTGCCAGCAGCCGAGCCTCCGGGGTGAACACTGAAGCTTTCTTT.

The rearrangement uses TRBV7-5 and TRBJ2-3; the DNA was not compared with TRBD2, the D call given in the table. TRBV7-5 is flagged as a pseudogene. The CDR3 extends over 12 amino acids. Here the CDR3 DNA reads TGTGCCAGAACGTCCGGCACAGATACGCAGTATTTT. Protein sequence: CARTSGTDTQYF.